This is a list of T cell receptor beta chains from one sample in a study of CD8+ T cells in alopecia areata. Assay used: immunoSEQ multiplex PCR; TCRdb lists only in-frame clones, some missing. The sample consists of more than 95,000 clones, about 50% of them appearing once. Sample: NKG2D-low CD8+ T cells sorted from blood. The receptors here all came from a human donor with alopecia areata. Both conserved end residues are part of each CDR3. A D gene is named only where the DNA matches it firmly. Clone size is stated in some rows and not others, as once, few, many or a class when expanded.

V | size | D | CDR3
TRBV5-6 | NA | NA | CASTPGHTPGYTF
TRBV30 | NA | TRBD1 | CAWVSGTGYEQYF
TRBV15 | NA | NA | CATSRGAWDEQYF
TRBV29-1 | NA | NA | CSDIRTDTQYF
TRBV7-6 | NA | TRBD2 | CASSSLAGTTDTQYF
TRBV11-2 | NA | TRBD1 | CASTDRGLVDEQFF
TRBV4-1 | NA | NA | CASSQVMTRYEQYF
TRBV5-1 | few | NA | CASSFSRGYYNEQFF
TRBV29-1 | NA | TRBD1 | CSVVTGGHEQYF
TRBV6-6 | NA | TRBD1 | CASTGTGVHEQFF
TRBV30 | NA | TRBD1 | CACPQWTGRGYTF
TRBV14 | NA | TRBD1 | CASSQERVQGPRGYTF
TRBV30 | NA | TRBD2 | CAWLGLAGELFF
TRBV5-1 | NA | NA | CASSLAGSYEQYF
TRBV29-1 | NA | TRBD2 | CSARTGGQQYF
TRBV9 | NA | TRBD2 | CASSARLALGPGELFF
TRBV7-8 | NA | NA | CASSLESTYEQYF
TRBV20-1 | NA | NA | CSARHTDTQYF
TRBV29-1 | NA | NA | CSVEDGSNEKLFF
TRBV4-3 | few | NA | CASSQDKGGTQYF
TRBV7-8 | few | NA | CASSPRIGGHSYEQYF
TRBV28 | few | NA | CASSFRGSGANVLTF
TRBV11-2 | NA | NA | CASSNTEAFF
TRBV30 | NA | NA | CAWMSEYISTPTQYF
TRBV27 | once | TRBD1 | CASRGTAWGYTF
TRBV27 | NA | TRBD2 | CASSQIAGEADTQYF
TRBV10-3 | few | TRBD1 | CAITSGQETDTQYF
TRBV4-1 | few | NA | CASSQLSTNEKLFF
TRBV6-5 | NA | NA | CASSYGGSNQPQHF
TRBV28 | NA | NA | CASSSSGANVLTF
TRBV2 | NA | TRBD2 | CASRGTSGGGSYEQYF
TRBV11-2 | NA | NA | CASSVGWDTQYF
TRBV28 | few | TRBD2 | CASSREGADTQYF
TRBV29-1 | NA | TRBD2 | CSVVPLAGGSYEQYF
TRBV11-2 | NA | TRBD2 | CASSLSSGATYEQYF
TRBV6-5 | few | TRBD2 | CASSTSSGGSETQYF
TRBV9 | once | TRBD2 | CASSPGTSDQETQYF
TRBV11-2 | once | NA | CASSLPGKPYEQYF
TRBV30 | NA | NA | CASDPGAIYGYTF
TRBV25-1 | NA | NA | CASSDYFEAFF